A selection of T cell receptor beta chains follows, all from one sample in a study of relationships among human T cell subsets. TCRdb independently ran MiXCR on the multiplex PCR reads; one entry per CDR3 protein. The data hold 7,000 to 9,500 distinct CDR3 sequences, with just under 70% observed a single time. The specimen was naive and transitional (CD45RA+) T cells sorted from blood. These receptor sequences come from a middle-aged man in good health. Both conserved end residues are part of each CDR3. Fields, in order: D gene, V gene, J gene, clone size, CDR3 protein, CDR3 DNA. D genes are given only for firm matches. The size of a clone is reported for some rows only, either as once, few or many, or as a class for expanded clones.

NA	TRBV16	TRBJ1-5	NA	CASSQDSDSNQPQHF	TGTGCCAGCAGCCAGGACAGCGATAGCAATCAGCCCCAGCATTTT
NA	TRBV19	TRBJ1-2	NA	CASSIGGVGYTF	TGTGCCAGTAGTATCGGTGGAGTTGGCTACACCTTC
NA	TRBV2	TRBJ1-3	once	CASRTYGGDTIYF	TGTGCCAGCAGGACATACGGAGGGGACACCATATATTTT
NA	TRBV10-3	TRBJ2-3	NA	CAIAREVSTDTQYF	TGTGCCATCGCCAGGGAGGTTAGCACAGATACGCAGTATTTT
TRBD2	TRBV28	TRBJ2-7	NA	CASSAFLAGTYEQYF	TGTGCCAGCAGCGCCTTTCTAGCGGGAACCTACGAGCAGTACTTC
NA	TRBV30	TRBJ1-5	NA	CAWSQRDQPQHF	TGTGCCTGGAGTCAGCGGGATCAGCCCCAGCATTTT
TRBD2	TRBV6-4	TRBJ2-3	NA	CASSAGRENTDTQYF	TGTGCCAGCAGTGCAGGGCGGGAGAACACAGATACGCAGTATTTT
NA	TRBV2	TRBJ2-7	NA	CATRYRDEQYF	TGTGCCACTAGATACCGGGACGAGCAGTACTTC
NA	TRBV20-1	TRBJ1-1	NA	CSAPGASEVNTEAFF	TGCAGTGCTCCTGGGGCGTCCGAAGTGAACACTGAAGCTTTCTTT
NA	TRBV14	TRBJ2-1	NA	CASSQDLGSEQFF	TGTGCCAGCAGCCAAGATTTGGGATCTGAGCAGTTCTTC
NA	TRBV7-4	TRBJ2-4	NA	CASSCSWGSKNIQYF	TGTGCCAGCAGCTGTTCGTGGGGGTCCAAAAACATTCAGTACTTC
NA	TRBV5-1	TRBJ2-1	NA	CASSLAYSYNEQFF	TGCGCCAGCAGCTTGGCCTACTCCTACAATGAGCAGTTCTTC
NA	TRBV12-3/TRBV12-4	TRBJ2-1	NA	CASLLGGRGEQFF	TGTGCCAGCCTCCTAGGCGGCCGTGGCGAGCAGTTCTTC
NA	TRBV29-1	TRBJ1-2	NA	CSVVQLGRDGYTF	TGCAGCGTGGTGCAATTGGGGCGGGATGGCTACACCTTC
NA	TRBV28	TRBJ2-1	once	CASQLGKNGDNEQFF	TGTGCCAGTCAACTAGGGAAGAACGGGGACAATGAGCAGTTCTTC
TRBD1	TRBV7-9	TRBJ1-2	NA	CASSSDRGLGYGYTF	TGTGCCAGCAGCTCAGACAGGGGGCTCGGATATGGCTACACCTTC
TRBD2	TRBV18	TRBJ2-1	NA	CASSGTSGSHNEQFF	TGTGCCAGCTCAGGGACTAGCGGGAGTCACAATGAGCAGTTCTTC
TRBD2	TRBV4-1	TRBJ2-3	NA	CASSQGRLAGEGSDTQYF	TGCGCCAGCAGCCAAGGCCGCCTAGCGGGAGAGGGCTCAGATACGCAGTATTTT
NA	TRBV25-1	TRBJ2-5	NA	CASSEYGGYGGGETQYF	TGTGCCAGCAGTGAATATGGGGGCTACGGGGGAGGGGAGACCCAGTACTTC
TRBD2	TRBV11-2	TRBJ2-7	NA	CASSLISGSLYEQYF	TGTGCCAGCAGCTTAATTAGCGGGAGTCTCTACGAGCAGTACTTC
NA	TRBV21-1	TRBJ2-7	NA	CASSQCLPAYEQYF	TGTGCCAGCAGCCAATGCCTACCAGCCTACGAGCAGTACTTC
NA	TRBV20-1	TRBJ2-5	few	CSATRQDSTQETQYF	TGCAGTGCGACCAGGCAGGACAGCACCCAAGAGACCCAGTACTTC
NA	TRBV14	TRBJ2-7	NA	CASSHDPWPEQYF	TGTGCCAGCAGCCACGACCCCTGGCCCGAGCAGTACTTC
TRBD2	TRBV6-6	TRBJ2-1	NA	CASSPRLAGKDEQFF	TGTGCCAGCAGTCCCAGACTAGCGGGAAAAGATGAGCAGTTCTTC
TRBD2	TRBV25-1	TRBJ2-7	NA	CASSDLAGGTYEQYF	TGTGCCAGCAGTGATTTAGCGGGAGGTACCTACGAGCAGTACTTC
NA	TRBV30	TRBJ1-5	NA	CAWTPWQGEGQPQHF	TGTGCCTGGACCCCTTGGCAGGGTGAAGGACAGCCCCAGCATTTT
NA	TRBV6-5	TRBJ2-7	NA	CASSRDGVYEQYF	TGTGCCAGTAGCCGGGACGGGGTCTACGAGCAGTACTTC
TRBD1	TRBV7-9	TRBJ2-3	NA	CASNPLTGSSTDTQYF	TGTGCCAGCAACCCATTGACAGGGAGCAGCACAGATACGCAGTATTTT
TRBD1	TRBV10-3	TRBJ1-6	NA	CAIRTTISQGPNSPLHF	TGTGCCATCAGGACGACGATCTCACAGGGGCCTAATTCACCCCTCCACTTT
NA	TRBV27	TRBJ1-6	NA	CASSFRDSPLHF	TGTGCCAGCAGTTTTCGGGATTCACCCCTCCACTTT
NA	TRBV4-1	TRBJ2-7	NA	CASSQVGSGSYEQYF	TGCGCCAGCAGCCAAGTAGGATCGGGGTCCTACGAGCAGTACTTC
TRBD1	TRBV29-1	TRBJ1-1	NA	CSVGPGTENTEAFF	TGCAGCGTTGGCCCCGGGACAGAGAACACTGAAGCTTTCTTT
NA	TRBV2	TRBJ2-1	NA	CASKDIEQFF	TGTGCCAGCAAGGACATCGAGCAGTTCTTC
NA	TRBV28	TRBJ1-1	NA	CASSPHNNPEAFF	TGTGCCAGCAGTCCGCACAATAATCCTGAAGCTTTCTTT
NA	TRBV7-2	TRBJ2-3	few	CASSTPLRTDTQYF	TGTGCCAGCTCTACGCCGTTGCGCACAGATACGCAGTATTTT
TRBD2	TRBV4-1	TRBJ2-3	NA	CASSQDVTSGTDTQYF	TGCGCCAGCAGCCAAGATGTGACTAGCGGGACAGATACGCAGTATTTT
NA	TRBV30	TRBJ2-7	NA	CAWSVLKVGLKEQYF	TGTGCCTGGAGTGTATTAAAAGTCGGATTGAAAGAGCAGTACTTC
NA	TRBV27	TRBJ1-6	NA	CASSFQGNSPLHF	TGTGCCAGCAGTTTTCAGGGCAATTCACCCCTCCACTTT
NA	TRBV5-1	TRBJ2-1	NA	CASSLRGPSSYNEQFF	TGCGCCAGCAGCTTAAGGGGTCCCAGCTCCTACAATGAGCAGTTCTTC
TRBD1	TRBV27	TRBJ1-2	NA	CASSSPGQGDYGYTF	TGTGCCAGCAGTTCTCCGGGACAGGGAGACTATGGCTACACCTTC
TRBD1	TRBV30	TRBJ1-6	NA	CAWSAPDRDSPLHF	TGTGCCTGGAGTGCCCCGGACAGGGATTCACCCCTCCACTTT
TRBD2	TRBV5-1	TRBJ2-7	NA	CASSSTSGSYEQYF	TGCGCCAGCAGCTCGACTAGCGGATCCTACGAGCAGTACTTC
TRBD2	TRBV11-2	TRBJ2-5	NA	CASSLFPGTSGKETQYF	TGTGCCAGCAGCTTATTTCCCGGGACTAGCGGGAAAGAGACCCAGTACTTC
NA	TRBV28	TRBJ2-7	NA	CASRPGLTYEQYF	TGTGCCAGCAGACCAGGGTTAACCTACGAGCAGTACTTC
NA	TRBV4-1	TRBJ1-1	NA	CASSQGRAMNTEAFF	TGCGCCAGCAGCCAAGGGAGGGCCATGAACACTGAAGCTTTCTTT
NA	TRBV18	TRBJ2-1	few	CASSPQRESNEQFF	TGTGCCAGCTCACCCCAACGGGAGTCCAATGAGCAGTTCTTC